These T cell receptor beta chains were read from a single sample in a study of blood T cell repertoires in COVID-19. Only in-frame clones appear in the TCRdb table, and some are missing; sequencing was by immunoSEQ multiplex PCR. This sample yields around 60,000 clones, of which 84% are seen a single time; 15% to 20% belongs to the top ten. The specimen was peripheral blood. These receptors all stem from a man aged 55 to 70 with COVID-19, enrolled during active disease. The CDR3 runs from the conserved cysteine through the conserved F or W. D genes are given only for firm matches. Rows give clone size only sometimes, using once, few, many, or a class for an expanded clone.

TRBD2	TRBV7-9	TRBJ2-7	19	-	CASSFFGTSGTFATYEQYF	TGTGCCAGCAGCTTCTTCGGGACTAGCGGGACCTTCGCCACTTATGAGCAGTACTTC
-	TRBV30	TRBJ1-2	12	-	CAWSQTVYGYTF	TGTGCCTGGAGTCAAACAGTCTATGGCTACACCTTC
-	TRBV13	TRBJ2-1	13	-	CASSWGLRSEQFF	TGTGCCAGCAGCTGGGGCCTGCGGAGTGAGCAGTTCTTC
-	TRBV11-3	TRBJ2-5	13	-	CASSLEGIETQYF	TGTGCCAGCAGCTTAGAGGGCATAGAGACCCAGTACTTC
-	TRBV9	TRBJ2-1	15	-	CASSVGGNAYNEQFF	TGTGCCAGCAGCGTAGGAGGGAACGCCTACAATGAGCAGTTCTTC
TRBD1	TRBV5-1	TRBJ2-7	13	-	CASSPTGAYEQYF	TGCGCCAGCAGCCCGACAGGGGCCTACGAGCAGTACTTC
-	TRBV7-9	TRBJ1-5	15	-	CASSPRGGGSQPQHF	TGTGCCAGCAGCCCCCGGGGAGGAGGCAGTCAGCCCCAGCATTTT
TRBD1	TRBV7-7	TRBJ2-1	15	-	CASSQGQGTYNEQFF	TGTGCCAGCAGCCAGGGACAGGGGACCTACAATGAGCAGTTCTTC
-	TRBV11-2	TRBJ1-1	15	few	CASSLDLIRGAEAFF	TGTGCCAGCAGCTTAGATCTAATCAGGGGTGCTGAAGCTTTCTTT
TRBD1	TRBV19	TRBJ1-3	15	-	CASSALTGSGNTIYF	TGTGCCAGTAGTGCCCTGACAGGGTCCGGAAACACCATATATTTT
-	TRBV25-1	TRBJ2-7	14	-	CASPSPRSAYEQYF	TGTGCCAGCCCCTCCCCGCGCAGCGCCTACGAGCAGTACTTC
TRBD2	TRBV5-1	TRBJ2-7	14	-	CASSSTSGTYEQYF	TGCGCCAGCAGCTCGACTAGCGGAACCTACGAGCAGTACTTC
TRBD1	TRBV29-1	TRBJ1-1	17	-	CSVEGRRRGRGDTEAFF	TGCAGCGTTGAAGGACGCCGACGAGGCAGGGGGGACACTGAAGCTTTCTTT
-	TRBV9	TRBJ2-5	15	-	CASSTPSGGEETQYF	TGTGCCAGCAGCACCCCTAGTGGTGGAGAAGAGACCCAGTACTTC
TRBD2	TRBV7-2	TRBJ2-2	16	-	CASRSPGLAGVEELFF	TGTGCCAGCAGATCACCGGGACTAGCGGGAGTGGAGGAGCTGTTTTTT
TRBD2	TRBV11-2	TRBJ2-7	18	-	CASSLAPGLAGPLYEQYF	TGTGCCAGCAGCTTAGCCCCGGGACTAGCGGGGCCACTCTACGAGCAGTACTTC
TRBD1	TRBV5-1	TRBJ2-2	17	-	CASSLEVRTGGTGELFF	TGCGCCAGCAGCTTGGAAGTAAGGACAGGGGGCACCGGGGAGCTGTTTTTT
TRBD2	TRBV7-3	TRBJ2-1	16	-	CASSLELAGAYNEQFF	TGTGCCAGCAGCTTAGAACTAGCGGGGGCCTACAATGAGCAGTTCTTC
-	TRBV3-1/TRBV3-2	TRBJ1-2	15	few	CASSLLDRLSDGYTF	TGTGCCAGCAGCCTACTTGACAGGCTTTCGGATGGCTACACCTTC
-	TRBV6-5	TRBJ1-3	15	-	CASRDGEGSGNTIYF	TGTGCCAGCAGGGATGGAGAGGGCTCTGGAAACACCATATATTTT
-	TRBV30	TRBJ1-2	13	-	CAWSGTPNYGYTF	TGTGCCTGGAGCGGGACTCCTAACTATGGCTACACCTTC
-	TRBV9	TRBJ2-3	14	few	CASSAHTSTDTQYF	TGTGCCAGCAGCGCCCATACTAGCACAGATACGCAGTATTTT
-	TRBV9	TRBJ1-4	15	-	CASTPGVLPNEKLFF	TGTGCCAGCACCCCCGGGGTCCTCCCCAATGAAAAACTGTTTTTT
-	TRBV7-9	TRBJ2-7	15	once	CASSHSTDVGAKQYF	TGTGCCAGCAGCCACTCCACGGATGTGGGCGCTAAGCAGTACTTC
-	TRBV11-2	TRBJ2-1	13	once	CASSLVTANEQFF	TGTGCCAGCAGCTTAGTCACTGCAAATGAGCAGTTCTTC
-	TRBV21-1	TRBJ2-7	15	-	CASYGLRHPLYEQYF	TGTGCCAGCTACGGCCTAAGACACCCCCTCTACGAGCAGTACTTC
-	TRBV19	TRBJ2-1	15	-	CASSEDLSSYNEQFF	TGTGCCAGTAGTGAGGACTTAAGCTCCTACAATGAGCAGTTCTTC
-	TRBV7-6	TRBJ1-6	14	once	CASSFDSDNSPLHF	TGTGCCAGCAGTTTTGACAGCGATAATTCACCCCTCCACTTT
TRBD2	TRBV5-1	TRBJ2-3	18	-	CASSLSSGGANYADTQYF	TGCGCCAGCAGCTTATCTAGCGGGGGGGCGAATTACGCAGATACGCAGTATTTT
-	TRBV19	TRBJ1-2	15	-	CASSLRTELDYGYTF	TGTGCCAGTAGTCTACGGACTGAGTTGGACTATGGCTACACCTTC
TRBD1	TRBV12-3/TRBV12-4	TRBJ2-7	13	-	CASSPRDSYEQYF	TGTGCCAGCAGTCCGAGGGACAGTTACGAGCAGTACTTC
TRBD1	TRBV4-1	TRBJ1-5	18	few	CASSQDIHRGSVIRPQHF	TGCGCCAGCAGCCAAGATATCCACAGGGGGTCTGTAATTAGGCCCCAGCATTTT
TRBD1	TRBV11-3	TRBJ1-1	14	few	CASSLTGENTEAFF	TGTGCCAGCAGCTTGACAGGGGAGAACACTGAAGCTTTCTTT
-	TRBV13	TRBJ1-5	15	-	CASSLGGPGDQPQHF	TGTGCCAGCAGCTTGGGGGGGCCAGGCGATCAGCCCCAGCATTTT
TRBD1	TRBV12-5	TRBJ1-1	17	-	CASGLVQGGPLDTEAFF	TGTGCTAGTGGTTTGGTACAGGGGGGGCCTCTGGACACTGAAGCTTTCTTT
TRBD1	TRBV6-5	TRBJ2-7	15	-	CASTIGTGEAHEQYF	TGTGCCAGCACAATCGGGACAGGGGAAGCCCACGAGCAGTACTTC
-	TRBV24-1	TRBJ2-1	15	few	CATRGAEGTYNEQFF	TGTGCCACCAGGGGGGCCGAGGGAACCTACAATGAGCAGTTCTTC
TRBD1	TRBV18	TRBJ2-7	15	-	CASSPPGQGAYEQYF	TGTGCCAGCTCACCACCGGGACAGGGGGCTTACGAGCAGTACTTC
-	TRBV15	TRBJ2-7	16	-	CATSTNDRFRSYEQYF	TGTGCCACCAGCACCAATGACAGGTTTCGGTCCTACGAGCAGTACTTC
-	TRBV19	TRBJ2-3	13	-	CASSMGVTDTQYF	TGTGCCAGTAGTATGGGAGTTACAGATACGCAGTATTTT
-	TRBV2	TRBJ1-5	13	-	CASRLQGSQPQHF	TGTGCCAGCAGGTTACAGGGTTCTCAGCCCCAGCATTTT
-	TRBV3-1/TRBV3-2	TRBJ1-4	13	few	CASSQGRTEKLFF	TGTGCCAGCAGCCAGGGGAGGACTGAAAAACTGTTTTTT
-	TRBV3-1/TRBV3-2	TRBJ2-7	15	-	CASSQGVSATYEQYF	TGTGCCAGCAGCCAAGGGGTTAGCGCGACCTACGAGCAGTACTTC
-	TRBV5-1	TRBJ2-7	15	-	CASSPGTSGLHEQYF	TGCGCCAGCAGTCCCGGGACTTCAGGCCTTCACGAGCAGTACTTC
TRBD1	TRBV5-1	TRBJ2-7	15	-	CASSLEGQASYEQYF	TGCGCCAGCAGCTTGGAGGGACAGGCGTCCTACGAGCAGTACTTC
TRBD2	TRBV29-1	TRBJ2-7	14	-	CSVLGLAGLYEQYF	TGCAGCGTTTTAGGACTAGCGGGGCTCTACGAGCAGTACTTC
TRBD1	TRBV6-5	TRBJ1-2	16	-	CASSSASGQGNYGYTF	TGTGCCAGCAGTTCCGCCTCGGGACAGGGGAACTATGGCTACACCTTC
TRBD1	TRBV18	TRBJ2-3	18	-	CASSPPIQGVPSTDTQYF	TGTGCCAGCTCACCACCTATACAGGGGGTCCCTAGCACAGATACGCAGTATTTT
-	TRBV9	TRBJ1-6	15	-	CASSVASGVDSPLHF	TGTGCCAGCAGCGTAGCTTCAGGGGTAGATTCACCCCTCCACTTT
-	TRBV2	TRBJ1-5	12	few	CASSPINQPQHF	TGTGCCAGCAGTCCAATCAATCAGCCCCAGCATTTT
TRBD1	TRBV5-5	TRBJ1-4	16	-	CASSFDPGQRIEKLFF	TGTGCCAGCAGCTTTGACCCGGGACAGAGGATAGAAAAACTGTTTTTT
TRBD1	TRBV30	TRBJ1-2	13	-	CAWTPQGNYGYTF	TGTGCCTGGACACCACAGGGGAACTATGGCTACACCTTC
-	TRBV5-1	TRBJ1-1	13	-	CASSSRGNTEAFF	TGCGCCAGCAGCTCCAGGGGTAACACTGAAGCTTTCTTT
TRBD1	TRBV7-3	TRBJ1-1	14	-	CASSLQGAGTEAFF	TGTGCCAGCAGCTTACAGGGGGCCGGCACTGAAGCTTTCTTT
-	TRBV30	TRBJ2-6	17	once	CAWRLGSSVSGANVLTF	TGTGCCTGGAGACTAGGAAGCTCAGTCTCTGGGGCCAACGTCCTGACTTTC
-	TRBV7-6	TRBJ2-2	17	-	CASSRRGEREHGGELFF	TGTGCCAGCAGCCGAAGGGGGGAGCGGGAACATGGCGGGGAGCTGTTTTTT
-	TRBV15	TRBJ1-2	12	-	CATSRDLRGYTF	TGTGCCACCAGCAGAGACCTGCGAGGCTACACCTTC
TRBD1	TRBV3-1/TRBV3-2	TRBJ1-4	15	-	CASSFPGQGSEKLFF	TGTGCCAGCAGCTTTCCGGGACAGGGATCTGAAAAACTGTTTTTT